The sequence of this T cell receptor (beta chain) was determined in a study of shared clonotypes between healthy human individuals. Study results and limitations: Richness estimates generally favored naive over memory subsets. Since donors were few, the genetic and exposure-history diversity represented was limited.

The V and J ends lost 2 bases and 2 bases respectively, with 16 bases between them. The CDR3 length is 17 residues. Germline V gives CDR1 SGHDT, CDR2 YYEEEE. In replicate PCRs of sorted subsets, roughly 200 ng DNA, 29,000 or so T cell genomes, was used. The protocol was immunoSEQ multiplex PCR, while the TCRdb copy is restricted to in-frame clones and leaves out a portion. The table records about 2.3 million clones, approximately 90% of them present only once. Healthy HIV-negative adults without recent acute infections or vaccinations served as donors. With regard to this clone: The antigen is undetermined.

This receptor was taken from a man younger than 35 in good health. Some clones in this sample may be carry-over from other donors' samples. The chain carries TRBV5-6 and TRBJ2-2, with TRBD2 as a possible D gene (6 bases). Sequencing was carried out using naive CD4+ T cells from PBMCs. Subset given: CD45RA+ positively selected. This CDR3 is CASSLRTIAPNTGELFF. The DNA for the CDR3 is TGTGCCAGCAGCTTACGGACTATAGCACCTAACACCGGGGAGCTGTTTTTT.